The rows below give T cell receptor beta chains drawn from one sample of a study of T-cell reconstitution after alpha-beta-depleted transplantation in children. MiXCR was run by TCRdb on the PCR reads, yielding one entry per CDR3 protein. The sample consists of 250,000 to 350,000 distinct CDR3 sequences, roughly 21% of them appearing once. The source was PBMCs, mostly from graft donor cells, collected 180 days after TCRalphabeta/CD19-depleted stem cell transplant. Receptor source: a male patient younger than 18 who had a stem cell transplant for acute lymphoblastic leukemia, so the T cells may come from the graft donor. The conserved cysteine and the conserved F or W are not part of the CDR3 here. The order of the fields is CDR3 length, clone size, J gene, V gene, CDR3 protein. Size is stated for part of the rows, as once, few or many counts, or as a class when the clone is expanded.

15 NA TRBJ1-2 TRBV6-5 ASSYAPYGVAVYGYT
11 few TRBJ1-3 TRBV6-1 ASSSLAGNTIY
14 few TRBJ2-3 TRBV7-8 ASSLPLAGATDTQY
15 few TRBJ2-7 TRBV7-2 ASSLKGNRIPHHEQY
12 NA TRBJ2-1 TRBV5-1 ASSGFDGYNEQF
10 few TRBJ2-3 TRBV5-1 ASSLEGTTQY
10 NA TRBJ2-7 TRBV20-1 SAEWDRNEQY
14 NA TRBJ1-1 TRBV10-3 AIGGGLGIGNTEAF
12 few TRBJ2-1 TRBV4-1 ASRASRSYNEQF
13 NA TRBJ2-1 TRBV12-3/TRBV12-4 ASSKGQGWYNEQF
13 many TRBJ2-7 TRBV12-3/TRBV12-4 ASTLTSGRAYEQY
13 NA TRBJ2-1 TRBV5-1 ASSSAGHRYNEQF
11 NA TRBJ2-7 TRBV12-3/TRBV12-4 ASSLHPDPGQY
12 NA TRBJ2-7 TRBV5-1 ASSFFRAPYEQY
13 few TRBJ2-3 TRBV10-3 AISESVGGPDTQY
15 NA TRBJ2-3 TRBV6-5 ASSYRLATVLTDTQY
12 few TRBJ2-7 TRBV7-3 ASSPGTLHGEQY
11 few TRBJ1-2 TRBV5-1 ASSFIGGIGYT
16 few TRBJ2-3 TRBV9 ASSVGLRDSLGTDTQY
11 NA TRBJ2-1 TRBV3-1 ASSQDSGDEQF
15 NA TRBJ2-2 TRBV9 ASSVERVRPNTGELF
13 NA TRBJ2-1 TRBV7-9 ASRGLAGGYNEQF
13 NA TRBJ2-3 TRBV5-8 ASSLRQDNTDTQY
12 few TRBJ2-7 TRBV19 ASSPGTLAYEQY
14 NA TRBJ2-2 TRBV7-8 ASSLARGLTTGELF
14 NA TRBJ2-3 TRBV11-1 ASSPSDWTTTDTQY
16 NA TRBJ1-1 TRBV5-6 ASSFRAGAGAYDTEAF
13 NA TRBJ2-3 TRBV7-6 ASSLEGLATDTQY
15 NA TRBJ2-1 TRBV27 ASSLSSGLISYNEQF
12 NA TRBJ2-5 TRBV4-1 ASSAPGYQETQY